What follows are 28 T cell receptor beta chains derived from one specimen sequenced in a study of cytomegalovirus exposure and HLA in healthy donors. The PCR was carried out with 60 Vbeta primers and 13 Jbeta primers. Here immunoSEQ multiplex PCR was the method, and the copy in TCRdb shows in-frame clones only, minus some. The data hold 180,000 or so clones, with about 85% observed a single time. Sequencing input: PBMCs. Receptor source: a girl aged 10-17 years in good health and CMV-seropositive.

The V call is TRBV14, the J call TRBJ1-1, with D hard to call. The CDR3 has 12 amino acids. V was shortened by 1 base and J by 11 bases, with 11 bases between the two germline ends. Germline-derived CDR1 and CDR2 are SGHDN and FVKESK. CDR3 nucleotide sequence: TGTGCCAGCAGCCAAGGTTGGCAAGTGGCTTTCTTT. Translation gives CASSQGWQVAFF.

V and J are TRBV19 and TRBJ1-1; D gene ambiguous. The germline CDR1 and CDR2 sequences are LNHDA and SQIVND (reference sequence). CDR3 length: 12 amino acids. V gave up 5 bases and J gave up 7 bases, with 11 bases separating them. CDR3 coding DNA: TGTGCCAGTAGTCCCCCGTCCCGTGAAGCTTTCTTT. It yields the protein CASSPPSREAFF. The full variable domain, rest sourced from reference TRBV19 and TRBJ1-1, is DGGITQSPKYLFRKEGQNVTLSCEQNLNHDAMYWYRQDPGQGLRLIYYSQIVNDFQKGDIAEGYSVSREKKESFPLTVTSAQKNPTAFYLCASSPPSREAFFGQGTRLTVV.

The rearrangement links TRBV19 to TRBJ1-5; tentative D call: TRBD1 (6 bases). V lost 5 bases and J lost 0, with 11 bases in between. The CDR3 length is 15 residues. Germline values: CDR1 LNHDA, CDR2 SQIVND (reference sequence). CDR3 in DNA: TGTGCCAGTAGTCCGAGGACAGTTAGCAATCAGCCCCAGCATTTT. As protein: CASSPRTVSNQPQHF. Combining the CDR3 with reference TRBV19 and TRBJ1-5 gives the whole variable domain DGGITQSPKYLFRKEGQNVTLSCEQNLNHDAMYWYRQDPGQGLRLIYYSQIVNDFQKGDIAEGYSVSREKKESFPLTVTSAQKNPTAFYLCASSPRTVSNQPQHFGDGTRLSIL.

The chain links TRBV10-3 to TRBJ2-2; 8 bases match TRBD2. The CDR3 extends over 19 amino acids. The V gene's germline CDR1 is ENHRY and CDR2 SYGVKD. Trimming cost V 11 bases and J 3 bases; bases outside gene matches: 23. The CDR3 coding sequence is TGTGCCGTGGGGGGTAGCGGGACCCTGGTTTCGACCCACACCGGGGAGCTGTTTTTT. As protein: CAVGGSGTLVSTHTGELFF.

Here the CDR3 reads CASSQVQGRGYTF. The CDR3 DNA reads TGTGCCAGCAGCCAAGTACAGGGTCGCGGCTACACCTTC. The V gene is TRBV14, the J gene TRBJ1-2; weak D call: TRBD1 (6 bases). CDR3 size: 13 residues. V was clipped by 1 base and J by 8 bases, with 11 bases between them. Germline values: CDR1 SGHDN, CDR2 FVKESK.

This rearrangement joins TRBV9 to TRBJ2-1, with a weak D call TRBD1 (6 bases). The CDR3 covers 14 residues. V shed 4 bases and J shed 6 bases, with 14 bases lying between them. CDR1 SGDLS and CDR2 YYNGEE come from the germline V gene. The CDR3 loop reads CASSLTGKFNEQFF. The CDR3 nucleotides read TGTGCCAGCAGCTTGACAGGAAAGTTCAATGAGCAGTTCTTC.

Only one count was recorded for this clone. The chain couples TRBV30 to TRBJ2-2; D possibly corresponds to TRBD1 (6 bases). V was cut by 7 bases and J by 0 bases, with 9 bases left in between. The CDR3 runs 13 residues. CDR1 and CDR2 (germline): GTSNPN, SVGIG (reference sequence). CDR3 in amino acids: CALAGANTGELFF. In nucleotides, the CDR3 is TGTGCCTTAGCAGGGGCGAACACCGGGGAGCTGTTTTTT.

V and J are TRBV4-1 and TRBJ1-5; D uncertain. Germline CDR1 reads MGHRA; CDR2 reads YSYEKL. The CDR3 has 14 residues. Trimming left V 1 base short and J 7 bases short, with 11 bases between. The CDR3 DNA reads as TGCGCCAGCAGCCAAGTACGGGAGTTCCAGCCCCAGCATTTT. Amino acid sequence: CASSQVREFQPQHF.

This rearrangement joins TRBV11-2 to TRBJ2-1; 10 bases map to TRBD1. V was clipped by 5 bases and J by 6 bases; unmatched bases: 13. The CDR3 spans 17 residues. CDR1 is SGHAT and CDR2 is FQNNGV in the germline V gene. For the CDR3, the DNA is TGTGCCAGCAGCCTTTATCCTCCACGGACAGGGGGCAATGAGCAGTTCTTC. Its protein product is CASSLYPPRTGGNEQFF.

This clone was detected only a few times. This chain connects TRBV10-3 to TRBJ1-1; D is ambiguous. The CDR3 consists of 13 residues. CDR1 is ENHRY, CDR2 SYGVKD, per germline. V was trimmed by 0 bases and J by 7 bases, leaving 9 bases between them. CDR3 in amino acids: CAISESSGDEAFF. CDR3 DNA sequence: TGTGCCATCAGTGAGTCGTCCGGGGATGAAGCTTTCTTT.

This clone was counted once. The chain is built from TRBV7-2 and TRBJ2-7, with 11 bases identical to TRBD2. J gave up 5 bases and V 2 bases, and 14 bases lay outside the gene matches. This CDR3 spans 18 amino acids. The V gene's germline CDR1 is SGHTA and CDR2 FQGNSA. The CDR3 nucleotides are TGTGCCAGCAGCTTAAGAGCTCTGAAGACTAGCGGGATAGACGAGCAGTACTTC. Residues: CASSLRALKTSGIDEQYF. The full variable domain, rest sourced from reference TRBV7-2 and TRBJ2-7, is GAGVSQSPSNKVTEKGKDVELRCDPISGHTALYWYRQSLGQGLEFLIYFQGNSAPDKSGLPSDRFSAERTGGSVSTLTIQRTQQEDSAVYLCASSLRALKTSGIDEQYFGPGTRLTVT.

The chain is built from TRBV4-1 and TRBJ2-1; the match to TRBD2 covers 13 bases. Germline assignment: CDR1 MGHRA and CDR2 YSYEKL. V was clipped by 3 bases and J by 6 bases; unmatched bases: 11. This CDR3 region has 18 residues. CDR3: CASSHFGTSGKRVNEQFF. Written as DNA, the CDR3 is TGCGCCAGCAGCCACTTCGGGACTAGCGGGAAAAGGGTCAATGAGCAGTTCTTC.

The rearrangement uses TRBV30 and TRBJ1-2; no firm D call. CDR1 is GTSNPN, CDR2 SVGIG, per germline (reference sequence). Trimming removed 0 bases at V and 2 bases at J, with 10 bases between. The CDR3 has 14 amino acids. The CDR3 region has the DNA TGTGCCTGGAGTGTTGGCGGGCCCAACTATGGCTACACCTTC. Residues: CAWSVGGPNYGYTF.

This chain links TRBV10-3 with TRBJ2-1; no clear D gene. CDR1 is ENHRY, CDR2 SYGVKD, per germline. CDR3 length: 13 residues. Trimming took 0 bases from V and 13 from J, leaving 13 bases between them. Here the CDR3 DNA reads TGTGCCATCAGTGAGTCGAGCCCGATTTATCAGTTCTTC. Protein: CAISESSPIYQFF.

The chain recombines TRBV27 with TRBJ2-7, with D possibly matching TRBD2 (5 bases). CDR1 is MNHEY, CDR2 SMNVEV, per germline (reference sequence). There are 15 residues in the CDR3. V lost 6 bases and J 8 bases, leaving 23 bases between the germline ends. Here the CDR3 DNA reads TGTGCCAGCAGCCCAATGTTGGCGCCGGGGAACAAGCAGTACTTC. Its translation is CASSPMLAPGNKQYF.

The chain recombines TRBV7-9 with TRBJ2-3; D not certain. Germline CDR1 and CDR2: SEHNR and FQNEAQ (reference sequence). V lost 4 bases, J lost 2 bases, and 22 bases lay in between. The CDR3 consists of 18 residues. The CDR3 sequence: CASSSRPPVPLHTDTQYF. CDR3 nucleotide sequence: TGTGCCAGCAGCTCGCGGCCTCCCGTTCCGTTACACACAGATACGCAGTATTTT.

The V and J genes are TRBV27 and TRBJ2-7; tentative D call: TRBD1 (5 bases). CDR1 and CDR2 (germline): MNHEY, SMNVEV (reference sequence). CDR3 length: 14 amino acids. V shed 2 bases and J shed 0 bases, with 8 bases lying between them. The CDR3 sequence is CASSLGHSSYEQYF. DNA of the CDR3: TGTGCCAGCAGTTTAGGACACAGCTCCTACGAGCAGTACTTC.

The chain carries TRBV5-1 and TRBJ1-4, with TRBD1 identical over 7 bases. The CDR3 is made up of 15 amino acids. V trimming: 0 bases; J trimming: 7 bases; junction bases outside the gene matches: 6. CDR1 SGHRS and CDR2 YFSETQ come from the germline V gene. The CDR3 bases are TGCGCCAGCAGCTTGGGACGACAGGGCTCTGAAAAACTGTTTTTT. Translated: CASSLGRQGSEKLFF. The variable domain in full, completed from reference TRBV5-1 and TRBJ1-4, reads KAGVTQTPRYLIKTRGQQVTLSCSPISGHRSVSWYQQTPGQGLQFLFEYFSETQRNKGNFPGRFSGRQFSNSRSEMNVSTLELGDSALYLCASSLGRQGSEKLFFGSGTQLSVL.

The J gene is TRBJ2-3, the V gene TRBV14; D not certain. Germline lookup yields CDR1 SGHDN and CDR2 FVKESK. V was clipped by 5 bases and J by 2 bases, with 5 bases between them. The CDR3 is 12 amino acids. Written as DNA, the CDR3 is TGTGCCAGCAGCTATTCCACAGATACGCAGTATTTT. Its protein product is CASSYSTDTQYF.

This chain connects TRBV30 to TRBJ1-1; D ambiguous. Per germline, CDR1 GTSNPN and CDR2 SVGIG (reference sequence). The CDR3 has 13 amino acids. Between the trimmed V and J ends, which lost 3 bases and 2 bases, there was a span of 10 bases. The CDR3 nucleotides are TGTGCCTGGAGGAGAGGCCCAAACACTGAAGCTTTCTTT. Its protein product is CAWRRGPNTEAFF. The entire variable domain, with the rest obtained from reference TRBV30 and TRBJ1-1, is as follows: SQTIHQWPATLVQPVGSPLSLECTVEGTSNPNLYWYRQAAGRGLQLLFYSVGIGQISSEVPQNLSASRPQDRQFILSSKKLLLSDSGFYLCAWRRGPNTEAFFGQGTRLTVV.

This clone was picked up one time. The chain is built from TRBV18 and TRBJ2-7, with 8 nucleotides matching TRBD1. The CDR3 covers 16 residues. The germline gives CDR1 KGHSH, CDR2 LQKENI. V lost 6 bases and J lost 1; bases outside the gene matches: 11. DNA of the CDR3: TGTGCCAGCTCCCCAGACAGGGGCCTGACATCCTACGAGCAGTACTTC. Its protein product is CASSPDRGLTSYEQYF.

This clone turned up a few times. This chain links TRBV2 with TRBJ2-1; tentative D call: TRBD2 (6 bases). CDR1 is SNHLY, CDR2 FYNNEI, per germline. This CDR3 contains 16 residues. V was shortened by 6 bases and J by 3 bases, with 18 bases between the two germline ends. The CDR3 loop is CASSGPGTGSYNEQFF. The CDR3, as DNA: TGTGCCAGCAGCGGGCCAGGGACTGGGAGCTACAATGAGCAGTTCTTC.

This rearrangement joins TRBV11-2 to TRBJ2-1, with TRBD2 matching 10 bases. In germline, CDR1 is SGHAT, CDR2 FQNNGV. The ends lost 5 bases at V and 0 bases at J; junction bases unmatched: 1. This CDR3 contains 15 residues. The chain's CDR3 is CASSGLAVSYNEQFF. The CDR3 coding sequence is TGTGCCAGCAGCGGACTAGCGGTCTCCTACAATGAGCAGTTCTTC.

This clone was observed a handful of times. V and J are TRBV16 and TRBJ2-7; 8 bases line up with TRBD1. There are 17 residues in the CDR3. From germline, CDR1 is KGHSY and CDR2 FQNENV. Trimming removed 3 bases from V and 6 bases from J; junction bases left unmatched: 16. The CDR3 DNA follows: TGTGCCAGCAGCCACGTACCCCCGCGACAGGGGCACTCCGAGCAGTACTTC. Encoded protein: CASSHVPPRQGHSEQYF.

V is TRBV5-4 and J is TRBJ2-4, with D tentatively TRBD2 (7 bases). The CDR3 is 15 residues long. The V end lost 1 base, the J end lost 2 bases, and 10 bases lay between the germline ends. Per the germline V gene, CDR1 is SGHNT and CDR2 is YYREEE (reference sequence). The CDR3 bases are TGTGCCAGCAGCTTGAGGGGGGGGACCAAAAACATTCAGTACTTC. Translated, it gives CASSLRGGTKNIQYF.

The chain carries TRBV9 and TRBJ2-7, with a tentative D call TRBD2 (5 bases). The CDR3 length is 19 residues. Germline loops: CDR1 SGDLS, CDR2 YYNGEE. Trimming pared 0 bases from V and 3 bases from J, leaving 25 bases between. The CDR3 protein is CASSVGGRGPSSRVYEQYF. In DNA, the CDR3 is TGTGCCAGCAGCGTAGGAGGGAGAGGGCCCTCAAGCCGAGTCTACGAGCAGTACTTC. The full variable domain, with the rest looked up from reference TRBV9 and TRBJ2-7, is DSGVTQTPKHLITATGQRVTLRCSPRSGDLSVYWYQQSLDQGLQFLIQYYNGEERAKGNILERFSAQQFPDLHSELNLSSLELGDSALYFCASSVGGRGPSSRVYEQYFGPGTRLTVT.

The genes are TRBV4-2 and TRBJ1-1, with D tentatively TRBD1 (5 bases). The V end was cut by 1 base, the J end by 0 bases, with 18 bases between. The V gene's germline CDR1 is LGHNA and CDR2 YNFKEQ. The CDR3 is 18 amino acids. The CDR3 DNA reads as TGTGCCAGCAGCCAAGCCCAGGGCCGCGGCAGGATGAACACTGAAGCTTTCTTT. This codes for CASSQAQGRGRMNTEAFF.

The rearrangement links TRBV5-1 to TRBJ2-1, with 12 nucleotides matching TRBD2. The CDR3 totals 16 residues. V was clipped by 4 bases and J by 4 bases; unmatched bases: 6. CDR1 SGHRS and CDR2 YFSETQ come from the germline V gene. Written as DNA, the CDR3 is TGCGCCAGCAGCGGCGGGACTAGCGGGCTATACAATGAGCAGTTCTTC. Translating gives CASSGGTSGLYNEQFF.